This T cell receptor (beta chain) was observed in a study of T cell responses to AZD1222 COVID-19 vaccine. Overall study findings and caveats: It was only a handful of AZD1222 recipients who were seropositive at baseline. Samples come after the peak T cell response, not at day 14.

Worth noting for this clone: What it binds is unknown.

The repertoire was sequenced with immunoSEQ multiplex PCR; TCRdb's copy has only in-frame clones and lacks some. Of around 100,000 clones listed, around 91% are singletons. CDR3 size: 13 residues. V lost 0 bases to trimming and J lost 7 bases; unmatched junction nucleotides: 0. The TCR sequence derives from an adult in good health. The rearrangement links TRBV12-3 or TRBV12-4 to TRBJ1-5; 7 nucleotides line up with TRBD1. Sample: peripheral blood, taken on day 0 of AZD1222 vaccination. The CDR3 bases are TGTGCCAGCAGTTTAGCGACAGGGCAGCCCCAGCATTTT. Protein product: CASSLATGQPQHF.